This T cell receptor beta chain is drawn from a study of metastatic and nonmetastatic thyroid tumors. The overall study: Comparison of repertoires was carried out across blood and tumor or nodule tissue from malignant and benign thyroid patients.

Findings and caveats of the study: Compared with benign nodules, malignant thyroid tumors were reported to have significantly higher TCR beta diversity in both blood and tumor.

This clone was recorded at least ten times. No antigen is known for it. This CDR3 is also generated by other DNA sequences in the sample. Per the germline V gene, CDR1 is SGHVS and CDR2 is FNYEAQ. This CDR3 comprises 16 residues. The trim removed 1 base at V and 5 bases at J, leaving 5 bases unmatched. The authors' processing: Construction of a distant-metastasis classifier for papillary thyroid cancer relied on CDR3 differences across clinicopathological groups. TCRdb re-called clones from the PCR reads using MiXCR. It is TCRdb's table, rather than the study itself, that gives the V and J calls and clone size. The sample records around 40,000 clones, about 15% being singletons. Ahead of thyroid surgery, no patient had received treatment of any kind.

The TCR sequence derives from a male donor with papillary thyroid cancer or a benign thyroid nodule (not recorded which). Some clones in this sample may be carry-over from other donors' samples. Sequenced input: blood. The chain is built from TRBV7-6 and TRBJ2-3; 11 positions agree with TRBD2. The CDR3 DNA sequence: TGTGCCAGCAGCTTAGTTGGTAGCGGGAGGGTAGATACGCAGTATTTT. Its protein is CASSLVGSGRVDTQYF.